This TCR beta chain was obtained from a study of T cell changes during pregnancy in multiple sclerosis. CDR3 size: 14 residues. Germline assignment: CDR1 MRHNA and CDR2 SNTAGT. Trimming cost V 5 bases and J 4 bases, with 9 bases left between them. Clones were read by immunoSEQ multiplex PCR, and TCRdb kept only the in-frame ones, dropping some. The table has just over 90,000 clones, around 91% seen once. This rearrangement joins TRBV6-4 to TRBJ2-6, with a tentative D call TRBD1 (5 bases). The source material was peripheral blood, sampled after pregnancy. The clonotype originates from a female donor in good health, enrolled as a control in a pregnancy study. In DNA form, the CDR3 reads TGTGCCAGCAGTCGACAGTCCGGGGCCAACGTCCTGACTTTC. This codes for CASSRQSGANVLTF.